The source of this TCR beta chain is a study of T cell repertoires in cytomegalovirus infection. CDR1 and CDR2 (germline): SGHRS, YFSETQ. The CDR3 has 11 residues. This clonotype has ten or more counts. Antigen unknown. An end of the junction differs from the germline gene, which may be a read error. TCRdb reprocessed the reads via MiXCR and lists one record per CDR3 protein. The repertoire holds 800,000 to 950,000 distinct CDR3 sequences, with less than 35% as singletons. Sequenced here: cultured CD8+ T cells from PBMCs, sampled from culture after CMV antigen stimulation. The receptor comes from a human donor in good health (CMV status not recorded). Some clones in this sample may be carry-over from other donors' samples. The J gene is TRBJ1-2, the V gene TRBV5-1; D remains ambiguous. The CDR3 spells CASSLGNGYTF. In DNA, the CDR3 is TGTGCCAGCAGCTTGGGGAATGGCTACACCTTC.